Each of the 20 T cell receptor beta chains below was sequenced from the same sample in a study of T-cell reconstitution after alpha-beta-depleted transplantation in children. Using unique molecular identifiers, the investigators prepared the TCRbeta library. TCRdb analysed the PCR reads with MiXCR anew, one entry per CDR3 protein. The profile shows over 400,000 distinct CDR3 sequences, approximately 13% of them singletons. Here the sequenced sample was PBMCs from the stem cell graft donor, taken from the stem cell graft. The origin of the receptors is a human donor who donated a stem cell graft to a child with combined immunodeficiency.

This clonotype was detected many times. The chain has TRBV2 and TRBJ2-1; possible D gene TRBD1, 6 bases. From germline, CDR1 is SNHLY and CDR2 FYNNEI. Trimming shortened V by 1 base and J by 4 bases, and 11 bases separated the two germline ends. CDR3 length: 15 residues. The CDR3 nucleotides read TGTGCCAGCAGTGAAGATGGGGGCCGGTACAATGAGCAGTTCTTC. Translation gives CASSEDGGRYNEQFF.

The genes are TRBV5-1 and TRBJ2-3; D is unclear. CDR1 is SGHRS and CDR2 is YFSETQ in the germline V gene. The CDR3 is made up of 14 amino acids. With 4 bases removed from V and 2 bases from J, the gap between germline ends came to 11 bases. CDR3 sequence reads: CASSLHSSTDTQYF. The CDR3 bases are TGCGCCAGCAGCCTACATTCTTCCACAGATACGCAGTATTTT. The full variable domain, completed using reference TRBV5-1 and TRBJ2-3, is KAGVTQTPRYLIKTRGQQVTLSCSPISGHRSVSWYQQTPGQGLQFLFEYFSETQRNKGNFPGRFSGRQFSNSRSEMNVSTLELGDSALYLCASSLHSSTDTQYFGPGTRLTVL.

The table lists this clonotype with a few counts. The chain carries TRBV30 and TRBJ1-4, with TRBD1 identical over 7 bases. Germline V gives CDR1 GTSNPN, CDR2 SVGIG (reference sequence). This CDR3 contains 16 residues. Trimming removed 3 bases from V and 3 bases from J; junction bases left unmatched: 10. CDR3 DNA: TGTGCCTGGAGCACCGGAGGGCAGGGGGCTAATGAAAAACTGTTTTTT. It translates to CAWSTGGQGANEKLFF. Based on the CDR3 plus reference TRBV30 and TRBJ1-4, the full variable domain is SQTIHQWPATLVQPVGSPLSLECTVEGTSNPNLYWYRQAAGRGLQLLFYSVGIGQISSEVPQNLSASRPQDRQFILSSKKLLLSDSGFYLCAWSTGGQGANEKLFFGSGTQLSVL.

This sequence joins TRBV20-1 and TRBJ2-3, with a weak D call TRBD2 (7 bases). The CDR3 loop spans 13 amino acids. Germline V gene lookup returns CDR1 DFQATT and CDR2 SNEGSKA (reference sequence). The V end was cut by 3 bases, the J end by 5 bases, with 12 bases between. The CDR3 is CSARRGREDTQYF. CDR3 bases: TGCAGTGCTAGGAGGGGGAGGGAAGATACGCAGTATTTT.

In this sample, this clonotype turned up a few times. The V gene is TRBV29-1, the J gene TRBJ1-2; 10 bases match TRBD1. There are 14 residues in the CDR3. With V trimmed by 3 bases and J by 2 bases, 3 bases remained unmatched. Germline V CDR1 and CDR2: SQVTM, ANQGSEA. The chain's CDR3 is CSVDMTGGNYGYTF. In nucleotides, the CDR3 is TGCAGCGTTGACATGACAGGGGGCAACTATGGCTACACCTTC.

This clonotype was seen a handful of times. The rearrangement links TRBV9 to TRBJ1-2, with D possibly matching TRBD1 (5 bases). V lost 0 bases, J lost 7 bases, and 13 bases lay in between. This CDR3 has 14 amino acids. Per the germline V gene, CDR1 is SGDLS and CDR2 is YYNGEE. CDR3 DNA sequence: TGTGCCAGCAGCGTAGCGGCGCTCGGGACTGGCTACACCTTC. Translated, it gives CASSVAALGTGYTF. The variable domain in full, completed from reference TRBV9 and TRBJ1-2, reads DSGVTQTPKHLITATGQRVTLRCSPRSGDLSVYWYQQSLDQGLQFLIQYYNGEERAKGNILERFSAQQFPDLHSELNLSSLELGDSALYFCASSVAALGTGYTFGSGTRLTVV.

This clonotype was observed at least ten times. The chain uses TRBV6-5 and TRBJ2-7; 7 nucleotides agree with TRBD1. Losses at the gene ends were 0 bases for V and 4 bases for J; bases not matched to a gene: 6. This CDR3 spans 15 amino acids. Germline CDR1 is MNHEY and CDR2 is SVGAGI. CDR3 bases: TGTGCCAGCAGTTACTCTTCCAGGGGGAGATACGAGCAGTACTTC. Translated: CASSYSSRGRYEQYF.

This clonotype was detected a few times. The rearrangement uses TRBV2 and TRBJ1-1; D unresolved. The CDR3 is 13 amino acids. Germline CDR1 is SNHLY and CDR2 is FYNNEI. V dropped 5 bases and J dropped 5 bases, with 12 bases sitting between them. CDR3 amino acids: CASSPTPQTEAFF. CDR3 DNA sequence: TGTGCCAGCAGTCCCACACCCCAAACTGAAGCTTTCTTT.

CDR3 sequence reads: CASSLTAGSYNEQFF. In DNA, the CDR3 is TGCGCCAGCAGCTTGACTGCGGGGTCATACAATGAGCAGTTCTTC. This sequence joins TRBV5-1 and TRBJ2-1; a weak D match, TRBD2 (6 bases). Germline CDR1 SGHRS, CDR2 YFSETQ. The ends were cut back, 1 base at V and 4 bases at J, with 12 bases in the middle. This CDR3 region has 15 residues.

A remark on this clonotype: This clone may be a read error of a much larger clone one base away. The chain employs TRBV28 and TRBJ1-4, with TRBD1 identical over 7 bases. CDR1 MDHEN and CDR2 SYDVKM come from the germline V gene. V trimming: 10 bases; J trimming: 5 bases; junction bases outside the gene matches: 13. This CDR3 has 15 amino acids. This chain's CDR3 is CAITSGTAPNEKLFF. The CDR3 DNA reads TGTGCCATCACATCAGGGACAGCTCCCAATGAAAAACTGTTTTTT.

CDR3 residues: CASSLMGQGTNYGYTF. DNA of the CDR3: TGTGCCAGCAGCTTAATGGGACAGGGGACTAACTATGGCTACACCTTC. This sequence joins TRBV7-3 and TRBJ1-2; TRBD1 matches 10 bases. Losses at the gene ends were 1 base for V and 0 bases for J; bases not matched to a gene: 2. The CDR3 is made up of 16 amino acids. From germline, CDR1 is SGHTA and CDR2 FQGTGA. Combining the CDR3 with reference TRBV7-3 and TRBJ1-2 gives the whole variable domain GAGVSQTPSNKVTEKGKYVELRCDPISGHTALYWYRQSLGQGPEFLIYFQGTGAADDSGLPNDRFFAVRPEGSVSTLKIQRTERGDSAVYLCASSLMGQGTNYGYTFGSGTRLTVV.

This clonotype was counted only a few times. CDR3 DNA: TGCAGTGCTAGAGAAACTCGGGGTCAGCCCCAGCATTTT. Translation: CSARETRGQPQHF. The V gene is TRBV20-1, the J gene TRBJ1-5; unclear D gene. The CDR3 extends over 13 amino acids. Germline-derived CDR1 and CDR2 are DFQATT and SNEGSKA (reference sequence). The V end lost 0 bases, the J end lost 6 bases, and 9 bases lay between the germline ends.

There are a few counts of this clonotype. The chain has TRBV25-1 and TRBJ1-1, with D possibly being TRBD1 (5 bases). Germline lookup yields CDR1 MGHDK and CDR2 SYGVNS. This CDR3 comprises 14 residues. V was shortened by 4 bases and J by 5 bases, with 14 bases between the two germline ends. CDR3 DNA: TGTGCCAGCAGTGGAGGTTGGGGGGAGACTGAAGCTTTCTTT. Its translation is CASSGGWGETEAFF.

This clonotype has just a few counts. The chain recombines TRBV5-5 with TRBJ2-1, with a tentative D call TRBD2 (5 bases). Per germline, CDR1 SGHKS and CDR2 YYEKEE (reference sequence). Trimming removed 5 bases at V and 6 bases at J, with 21 bases between. The CDR3 length is 16 residues. This chain's CDR3 is CASSFLPEVRRNEQFF. The CDR3 nucleotides read TGTGCCAGCAGTTTTCTACCGGAGGTGAGACGCAATGAGCAGTTCTTC.

This clonotype was seen more than once but under ten times. The chain is built from TRBV6-5 and TRBJ2-3, with a weak D call TRBD2 (5 bases). V was cut by 5 bases and J by 2 bases, with 14 bases left in between. Germline loops: CDR1 MNHEY, CDR2 SVGAGI. The CDR3 loop spans 15 amino acids. The CDR3 loop reads CASSLEGLATDTQYF. CDR3 sequence (DNA): TGTGCCAGCAGTCTCGAAGGGCTAGCCACAGATACGCAGTATTTT.

This clonotype was detected ten times or more. The gene calls are TRBV6-6 and TRBJ1-2, with a tentative D call TRBD1 (6 bases). Germline-derived CDR1 and CDR2 are MNHNY and SVGAGI (reference sequence). This CDR3 contains 11 residues. Trimming left V 9 bases short and J 12 bases short, with 17 bases between. The CDR3 sequence: CASSMGAFNTF. The CDR3 DNA sequence: TGTGCCAGTTCCATGGGGGCTTTTAACACCTTC.

The chain couples TRBV29-1 to TRBJ2-7, with TRBD2 matching 12 bases. The CDR3 extends over 13 amino acids. V dropped 4 bases and J dropped 4; count of bases not matched to a gene: 2. The V gene's germline CDR1 is SQVTM and CDR2 ANQGSEA. Here the CDR3 DNA reads TGCAGCGTTGCACTAGCGGGAGGATACGAGCAGTACTTC. This gives the protein CSVALAGGYEQYF.

V gene TRBV6-2 or TRBV6-3 combines with J gene TRBJ2-1; perhaps TRBD2 as D (8 bases). Per the germline V gene, CDR1 is MNHEY and CDR2 is SVGEGT. The CDR3 sequence is 19 residues long. Trimming cost V 2 bases and J 8 bases, with 28 bases left between them. The CDR3 sequence is CASSYTPRDSGSRRHEQFF. The DNA of the CDR3 is TGTGCCAGCAGTTACACACCTCGGGACAGCGGGAGTAGGAGACATGAGCAGTTCTTC.

This clonotype was detected a few times. The CDR3 region has the DNA TGTGCCATCAGTGATCGAATAGCCGGGGAGCTGTTTTTT. It specifies CAISDRIAGELFF. The rearrangement links TRBV10-3 to TRBJ2-2; D is unresolved. Germline-derived CDR1 and CDR2 are ENHRY and SYGVKD. Trimming removed 3 bases at V and 6 bases at J, with 8 bases between. The CDR3 totals 13 residues.

The rearrangement uses TRBV5-4 and TRBJ1-6; D unclear. Germline V gives CDR1 SGHNT, CDR2 YYREEE (reference sequence). The CDR3 has 16 residues. Deletions cut 0 bases from V and 5 bases from J, with 12 bases between. In DNA form, the CDR3 reads TGTGCCAGCAGCTTGGCCGGGTCAGGCCATAATTCACCCCTCCACTTT. Its protein is CASSLAGSGHNSPLHF.